The source of this T cell receptor (beta chain) is a study of neurological immune-mediated disorders. Study information: The 35 or so multiple sclerosis patients comprised roughly 31 that were relapsing-remitting and 3 that were secondary progressive. Overall study findings and caveats: Multiple sclerosis was found to have the least TCR clonal expansion, below healthy controls, and HTLV-1-associated myelopathy the most. The absence of any CDR3 amino acid sequence shared by expanded clones across subjects suggests that repertoires were private in all groups.

Many counts were recorded for this clonotype. Antigen: not known. Germline V lookup: CDR1 SGHRS, CDR2 YFSETQ. V was trimmed by 2 bases and J by 0 bases, leaving 10 bases between them. The CDR3 has 15 amino acids. The team produced cDNA through 5'RACE using 10-nucleotide random UMIs. Each CDR3 protein is one row after TCRdb ran MiXCR on the 5' RACE reads. The data show around 61,000 distinct CDR3 sequences, about 5% seen once. The sequence derives from a human donor with multiple sclerosis. The donor label of this sample is uncertain. The sample comprised PBMCs. This chain links TRBV5-1 with TRBJ2-3, with D unresolved. The CDR3 DNA reads TGCGCCAGCAGCTTCACCGACCCTAGCACAGATACGCAGTATTTT. Residues: CASSFTDPSTDTQYF.